This TCR beta chain derives from a study of T cell repertoires in cytomegalovirus infection. TCRdb ran MiXCR on the reads and lists one entry per CDR3 protein. The profile shows approximately 280,000 distinct CDR3 sequences, 20% to 25% of them singletons. This clonotype was found a few times. As yet, its antigen is unknown. Trimming took off 0 bases at V and 5 bases at J, with 4 bases between the two ends. Germline CDR1 is MRHNA and CDR2 is SNTAGT. This CDR3 is built from 13 residues. The chain recombines TRBV6-4 with TRBJ2-2; D is ambiguous. The receptor was isolated from a human donor in good health (CMV status not recorded). Some clones in this sample may be carry-over from other donors' samples. The sample consisted of cultured PBMCs, taken from culture after CMV antigen stimulation. In nucleotides, the CDR3 is TGTGCCAGCAGTGACTCGCAAACCGGGGAGCTGTTTTTT. It specifies CASSDSQTGELFF.